Following are 26 T cell receptor beta chains from one sample sequenced in a study of blood T cells in healthy people across ages. Sample-barcoded 5' priming and a J-beta primer mix drove a second PCR of roughly 6 to 12 cycles. TCRdb reprocessed the 5' RACE reads via MiXCR and lists one record per CDR3 protein. The sample carries fewer than 2 million distinct CDR3 sequences, more than 35% recorded once. Sequenced sample: blood. These receptors came from a human donor in good health.

V and J are TRBV27 and TRBJ1-2; D ambiguous. V was shortened by 5 bases and J by 7 bases, with 14 bases between the two germline ends. The CDR3 spans 13 residues. Germline V gives CDR1 MNHEY, CDR2 SMNVEV (reference sequence). The CDR3 coding sequence is TGTGCCAGCAGTACGTTGGGAATGGGTGGCTACACCTTC. Its translation is CASSTLGMGGYTF.

The genes are TRBV6-6 and TRBJ1-5, with D unresolved. Per the germline V gene, CDR1 is MNHNY and CDR2 is SVGAGI (reference sequence). The ends were cut back, 5 bases at V and 2 bases at J, with 13 bases in the middle. This CDR3 has 15 residues. CDR3 amino acids: CASSGDFAGNQPQHF. In DNA, the CDR3 is TGTGCCAGCAGTGGGGATTTCGCTGGCAATCAGCCCCAGCATTTT.

V is TRBV20-1 and J is TRBJ1-6; D call uncertain. The CDR3 length is 15 residues. Germline V gene sequence: CDR1 DFQATT, CDR2 SNEGSKA (reference sequence). V lost 0 bases, J lost 9 bases, and 15 bases lay in between. The CDR3 here is CSARDRPSESSPLHF. The CDR3 nucleotides read TGCAGTGCTAGAGATCGCCCCTCGGAGAGTTCACCCCTCCACTTT.

The V and J genes are TRBV5-1 and TRBJ1-5; no firm D call. This CDR3 is built from 16 residues. Trimming pared 1 base from V and 0 bases from J, leaving 11 bases between. Germline V gene sequence: CDR1 SGHRS, CDR2 YFSETQ. CDR3 sequence (DNA): TGCGCCAGCAGCTTGAATCCGGGCCATAGCAATCAGCCCCAGCATTTT. This gives the protein CASSLNPGHSNQPQHF.

The gene calls are TRBV7-9 and TRBJ1-5; D is unclear. CDR1 and CDR2 (germline): SEHNR, FQNEAQ (reference sequence). The ends were cut back, 0 bases at V and 2 bases at J, with 8 bases in the middle. The CDR3 extends over 15 amino acids. CDR3 in DNA: TGTGCCAGCAGCTTAGCTGACGGTCGCAATCAGCCCCAGCATTTT. This gives the protein CASSLADGRNQPQHF.

This clonotype was detected a few times. This chain connects TRBV4-2 to TRBJ2-6; D gene unclear. In germline, CDR1 is LGHNA, CDR2 YNFKEQ. V lost 0 bases, J lost 2 bases, and 11 bases lay in between. CDR3 length: 17 residues. CDR3: CASSQDRTGPGANVLTF. The DNA for the CDR3 is TGTGCCAGCAGCCAAGATCGGACGGGCCCTGGGGCCAACGTCCTGACTTTC.

A remark on this clonotype: A clone one base away is much larger, so this may be a read error. V and J are TRBV7-7 and TRBJ2-5; 11 bases map to TRBD2. Germline CDR1 SSHAT, CDR2 FNYEAQ (reference sequence). The CDR3 runs 13 residues. CDR3 amino acids: CASSALLAGEQYF. The CDR3 DNA reads as TGTGCTAGCAGCGCCCTACTAGCGGGGGAGCAGTACTTC.

The rearrangement uses TRBV5-5 and TRBJ1-5; 7 bases fit TRBD1. Germline CDR1 is SGHKS and CDR2 is YYEKEE (reference sequence). Germline trimming cut 2 bases from V and 6 bases from J; bases unmatched to any gene: 8. The CDR3 sequence is 15 residues long. CDR3 region: CASSFGQVGSQPQHF. The DNA of the CDR3 is TGTGCCAGCAGCTTCGGACAGGTGGGTTCTCAGCCCCAGCATTTT.

The rearrangement uses TRBV12-3 or TRBV12-4 and TRBJ2-7; a possible D gene is TRBD1 (5 bases). V was clipped by 3 bases and J by 4 bases, with 31 bases between them. CDR3 length: 20 amino acids. CDR3 sequence reads: CASSFILGREVPWGPYEQYF. The CDR3 bases are TGTGCCAGCAGTTTCATCCTCGGCAGGGAAGTCCCTTGGGGTCCTTACGAGCAGTACTTC.

The chain has TRBV24-1 and TRBJ1-4; D is ambiguous. CDR1 is KGHDR, CDR2 SFDVKD, per germline. The ends were cut back, 5 bases at V and 4 bases at J, with 16 bases in the middle. This CDR3 spans 16 amino acids. The DNA for the CDR3 is TGTGCCACCAGTGCCCTCGAAGGCAGCCATAATGAAAAACTGTTTTTT. This encodes CATSALEGSHNEKLFF.

The CDR3 region has the DNA TGTGTCAGATCAGGGGGCTACCAGCCCCAGCATTTT. This translates into CVRSGGYQPQHF. This chain connects TRBV9 to TRBJ1-5; 8 nucleotides line up with TRBD1. The germline gives CDR1 SGDLS, CDR2 YYNGEE. CDR3 length: 12 residues.

This clonotype was counted between two and nine times. The V and J genes are TRBV15 and TRBJ2-2; the D gene is possibly TRBD1 (6 bases). The CDR3 covers 13 residues. Germline CDR1 reads LNHNV; CDR2 reads YYDKDF (reference sequence). Trimming removed 7 bases at V and 6 bases at J, with 12 bases between. The DNA of the CDR3 is TGTGCCACCACCGTTTCAGGGGCCGGGGAGCTGTTTTTT. Residues: CATTVSGAGELFF.

This clonotype has more than one count but fewer than ten. A read error is possible here, since a much larger clone lies one base away. CDR3 in DNA: TGTGCCAGCAAAGTGGGGACAGGGGTCTACGAGCAGTACTTC. Protein product: CASKVGTGVYEQYF. The chain carries TRBV3-1 and TRBJ2-7; TRBD1 agrees at 10 bases. This CDR3 comprises 14 residues. From germline, CDR1 is LGHDT and CDR2 YNNKEL (reference sequence). V trimming: 7 bases; J trimming: 3 bases; junction bases outside the gene matches: 6.

This clonotype has just a few counts. The CDR3 bases are TGTGCCAGCACCCAGGGTTTTGGCTACGAGCAGTACTTC. As protein: CASTQGFGYEQYF. The chain joins TRBV7-2 to TRBJ2-5; a weak D match, TRBD1 (5 bases). The end of the DNA is better explained by TRBJ2-7, so the J call may be wrong. CDR1 and CDR2 from the germline V gene are SGHTA and FQGNSA. CDR3 length equals 13 residues.

The chain employs TRBV2 and TRBJ2-7; 7 positions agree with TRBD1. Looked up from germline, CDR1 is SNHLY and CDR2 is FYNNEI. With V trimmed by 7 bases and J by 1 base, 13 bases remained unmatched. This CDR3 is built from 16 residues. CDR3 sequence reads: CASMRSRDSFSYEQYF. CDR3 bases: TGTGCCAGCATGAGATCCCGGGACAGCTTTTCCTACGAGCAGTACTTC.

This clonotype was counted a few times. V gene TRBV4-3 combines with J gene TRBJ2-5, with 8 bases fitting TRBD1. Judging by the DNA end, TRBJ2-7 fits better; the J call may be wrong. Per the germline V gene, CDR1 is LGHNA and CDR2 is YSLEER. The CDR3 sequence is 15 residues long. The DNA of the CDR3 is TGCGCCAGCAGCCAAGGAGCAGGGGGCCTCTACGAGCAGTACTTC. Protein sequence: CASSQGAGGLYEQYF.

V is TRBV9 and J is TRBJ1-1, with no clear D. Between the trimmed V and J ends, which lost 4 bases and 1 base, there was a span of 11 bases. Germline V gene sequence: CDR1 SGDLS, CDR2 YYNGEE. The CDR3 contains 14 residues. The CDR3 DNA sequence: TGTGCCAGCAGCCCTGCGCAGCCGAACACTGAAGCTTTCTTT. Amino acids: CASSPAQPNTEAFF.

A few counts support this clonotype. This sequence joins TRBV29-1 and TRBJ1-1; no clear D. CDR1 is SQVTM and CDR2 is ANQGSEA in the germline V gene. The CDR3 runs 11 residues. Trimming removed 5 bases at V and 1 base at J, with 5 bases between. DNA of the CDR3: TGCAGCGTTACCAGGAACACTGAAGCTTTCTTT. Translation gives CSVTRNTEAFF.

This clonotype has just a few counts. The V gene is TRBV20-1, the J gene TRBJ2-5; D is ambiguous. Germline V gene sequence: CDR1 DFQATT, CDR2 SNEGSKA (reference sequence). With 0 bases removed from V and 7 bases from J, the gap between germline ends came to 12 bases. The CDR3 loop spans 13 amino acids. The CDR3 region is CSARETTSRTQYF. The CDR3 DNA sequence: TGCAGTGCTAGAGAAACTACATCCAGGACCCAGTACTTC.

The sample holds a few counts of this clonotype. This may be a read error: a much more frequent sequence differs by one nucleotide. The chain has TRBV18 and TRBJ2-1; no reliable D call. V lost 1 base, J lost 4 bases, and 8 bases lay in between. Per the germline V gene, CDR1 is KGHSH and CDR2 is LQKENI. The CDR3 runs 14 residues. CDR3 sequence: CASSPLAAYNEQFF. The CDR3 nucleotides read TGTGCCAGCTCACCACTGGCAGCTTACAATGAGCAGTTCTTC.

This clonotype turned up a few times. The chain employs TRBV7-2 and TRBJ2-1; TRBD1 agrees at 8 bases. V lost 2 bases, J lost 2 bases, and 2 bases stayed unmatched. The CDR3 runs to 15 residues. Germline V gene lookup returns CDR1 SGHTA and CDR2 FQGNSA. CDR3 region: CASSLLTGAYNEQFF. The CDR3 DNA follows: TGTGCCAGCAGCTTACTGACAGGGGCCTACAATGAGCAGTTCTTC. Full variable domain (remainder filled in from reference TRBV7-2 and TRBJ2-1): GAGVSQSPSNKVTEKGKDVELRCDPISGHTALYWYRQSLGQGLEFLIYFQGNSAPDKSGLPSDRFSAERTGGSVSTLTIQRTQQEDSAVYLCASSLLTGAYNEQFFGPGTRLTVL.

J is TRBJ2-3 and V is TRBV2; D gene ambiguous. Trimming left V 1 base short and J 8 bases short, with 16 bases between. The CDR3 consists of 15 residues. In germline, CDR1 is SNHLY, CDR2 FYNNEI. CDR3 DNA sequence: TGTGCCAGCAGTGAAGAGGGTGGATTGTCGGTTACGCAGTATTTT. It translates to CASSEEGGLSVTQYF.

The CDR3 reads CSATLWDATNEKLFF. The CDR3 DNA reads TGCAGTGCCACCCTTTGGGATGCAACTAATGAAAAACTGTTTTTT. The genes are TRBV20-1 and TRBJ1-4; no reliable D call. CDR1 and CDR2 (germline): DFQATT, SNEGSKA (reference sequence). This CDR3 spans 15 amino acids. V dropped 6 bases and J dropped 0 bases, with 14 bases sitting between them.

J is TRBJ1-1 and V is TRBV24-1; maybe TRBD1 (5 bases). Deletions cut 3 bases from V and 4 bases from J, with 11 bases between. The CDR3 totals 14 residues. The germline CDR1 and CDR2 sequences are KGHDR and SFDVKD. The CDR3 protein is CATSDPGDGTEAFF. CDR3 bases: TGTGCCACCAGTGATCCGGGGGACGGCACTGAAGCTTTCTTT.

This clonotype was recorded a few times. The V and J genes are TRBV7-2 and TRBJ1-4; 9 bases map to TRBD1. This CDR3 has 15 amino acids. Germline V CDR1 and CDR2: SGHTA, FQGNSA. With 1 base clipped from V and 8 bases from J, the junction kept 5 bases outside the gene matches. CDR3 bases: TGTGCCAGCAGCTTAGTGTGGGACAGGGAGGAAAAACTGTTTTTT. Amino acid sequence: CASSLVWDREEKLFF.

As regards this clonotype: Relative to the germline gene, one junction end is altered; a read error may explain this. The chain has TRBV4-1 and TRBJ2-1; no reliable D call. Per germline, CDR1 MGHRA and CDR2 YSYEKL. CDR3 length: 15 residues. CDR3: CASGQLPAQNNEQFF. The CDR3, as DNA: TGCGCCAGCGGCCAATTGCCAGCTCAGAACAATGAGCAGTTCTTC.